Each of the 14 T cell receptor beta chains below was sequenced from the same sample in a study of a mutant IDH1 vaccine in newly diagnosed glioma (dated by TCRdb to about 2021). The library was generated by the immunoSEQ multiplex PCR assay. TCRdb provides this immuneACCESS table in a form limited to in-frame rearrangements. Some clones are lacking; in checked studies, under half of them reflect an unresolved V gene, and why the rest are absent is not known. In all, the sample holds tens of thousands of clones, and roughly four fifths of those were seen once. Clones ranked in the top ten supply 6% to 9.5% of the sample. This specimen's time point label, per the study, means: baseline, week 1 (first vaccination visit). The treatment or condition label on this specimen signifies: pre-vaccination baseline after standard-of-care therapy. The sequences come from PBMCs, collected from a glioma patient treated with radiotherapy, temozolomide or both. These receptors were taken from a woman between 50 and 59 years old with glioma.

The V gene is TRBV5-1, the J gene TRBJ1-2, with unresolved D. The V gene lost 6 bases and the J gene lost 7 bases, with 16 bases spanning the gap. Germline V gives CDR1 SGHRS, CDR2 YFSETQ. The CDR3 consists of 13 residues. CDR3 sequence (DNA): TGCGCCAGCAAGTCGGAAGGGATCCTTGGCTACACCTTC. It yields the protein CASKSEGILGYTF.

The chain uses TRBV7-8 and TRBJ2-5; D remains ambiguous. The CDR3 extends over 13 amino acids. V gave up 2 bases and J gave up 4 bases, with 8 bases separating them. CDR1 and CDR2 from the germline V gene are SGHVS and FQNEAQ. CDR3 sequence reads: CASSLLTPETQYF. CDR3 DNA sequence: TGTGCCAGCAGCTTATTGACTCCAGAGACCCAGTACTTC.

As DNA, the CDR3 is TGTGCCAGCAGCTCCCCGGGACAGGGTGGCACAGATACGCAGTATTTT. Its protein is CASSSPGQGGTDTQYF. The chain couples TRBV5-4 to TRBJ2-3; 9 bases map to TRBD1. The CDR3 length is 16 residues. J was trimmed by 1 base and V by 3 bases; bases with no gene match: 6. CDR1 SGHNT and CDR2 YYREEE come from the germline V gene (reference sequence).

The V and J genes are TRBV14 and TRBJ1-1, with no clear D. This CDR3 comprises 16 residues. The germline V gene has CDR1 SGHDN and CDR2 FVKESK. Trimming shortened V by 3 bases and J by 1 base, and 15 bases separated the two germline ends. The CDR3 is CASSHPLWTGNTEAFF. Here the CDR3 DNA reads TGTGCCAGCAGCCACCCCTTATGGACGGGGAACACTGAAGCTTTCTTT. The variable domain in full, with the rest retrieved from reference TRBV14 and TRBJ1-1, is EAGVTQFPSHSVIEKGQTVTLRCDPISGHDNLYWYRRVMGKEIKFLLHFVKESKQDESGMPNNRFLAERTGGTYSTLKVQPAELEDSGVYFCASSHPLWTGNTEAFFGQGTRLTVV.

The rearrangement joins TRBV7-9 to TRBJ1-1, with 8 bases matching TRBD1. The CDR3 covers 14 residues. V trimming: 6 bases; J trimming: 5 bases; junction bases outside the gene matches: 8. Germline values: CDR1 SEHNR, CDR2 FQNEAQ (reference sequence). The CDR3 loop is CASRSQGVGTEAFF. The DNA for the CDR3 is TGTGCCAGCAGATCACAGGGGGTAGGGACTGAAGCTTTCTTT.

V gene TRBV11-3 combines with J gene TRBJ1-1; 9 nucleotides line up with TRBD1. The junction had 2 bases not matched to a gene; V was cut back by 4 bases and J by 2 bases. Germline lookup yields CDR1 SGHNT and CDR2 YENEEA. CDR3 length equals 14 residues. CDR3 protein: CASSWTGVNTEAFF. As DNA, the CDR3 is TGTGCCAGCAGCTGGACAGGGGTAAACACTGAAGCTTTCTTT.

This rearrangement joins TRBV18 to TRBJ2-5; a possible D gene is TRBD1 (6 bases). Trimming removed 6 bases from V and 5 bases from J, with 16 bases in between. Looked up from germline, CDR1 is KGHSH and CDR2 is LQKENI. The CDR3 is 14 residues long. In nucleotides, the CDR3 is TGTGCCAGCTCCCCGGTGGGGGCCCGGGAGACCCAGTACTTC. Protein product: CASSPVGARETQYF.

The J gene is TRBJ1-2, the V gene TRBV19; 8 bases line up with TRBD1. J gave up 0 bases and V 5 bases, and 11 bases lay outside the gene matches. The CDR3 loop spans 17 amino acids. Germline V CDR1 and CDR2: LNHDA, SQIVND (reference sequence). The CDR3 DNA reads TGTGCCAGTAGTGTTCCCAGGGGGCGGAGGACTAACTATGGCTACACCTTC. Its translation is CASSVPRGRRTNYGYTF.

The rearrangement joins TRBV20-1 to TRBJ1-2; TRBD1 agrees at 7 bases. V lost 6 bases and J lost 9; bases outside the gene matches: 7. This CDR3 comprises 11 residues. CDR1 and CDR2 from the germline V gene are DFQATT and SNEGSKA (reference sequence). Written as DNA, the CDR3 is TGCAGTGCCTCCCCGACAGGGAGCTACACCTTC. Protein product: CSASPTGSYTF.

The CDR3 protein is CASSLAGTAYEQYF. The DNA for the CDR3 is TGTGCCAGCAGCTTGGCAGGGACAGCTTACGAGCAGTACTTC. V gene TRBV5-6 combines with J gene TRBJ2-7; 7 nucleotides line up with TRBD1. This CDR3 is built from 14 residues. V lost 0 bases and J lost 4; bases outside the gene matches: 4. Looked up from germline, CDR1 is SGHDT and CDR2 is YYEEEE.

The chain has TRBV7-6 and TRBJ2-7; perhaps D is TRBD1 or TRBD2 (5 bases each). This CDR3 is built from 16 residues. With 5 bases removed from V and 0 bases from J, the gap between germline ends came to 17 bases. The V gene's germline CDR1 is SGHVS and CDR2 FNYEAQ. The CDR3 region is CASSRTGTLGSYEQYF. The CDR3 nucleotides are TGTGCCAGCAGCAGAACCGGGACGCTAGGCTCCTACGAGCAGTACTTC.

J is TRBJ2-3 and V is TRBV20-1; D call uncertain. There are 11 residues in the CDR3. Germline V gene data show CDR1 as DFQATT and CDR2 as SNEGSKA (reference sequence). Trimming shortened V by 7 bases and J by 2 bases, and 7 bases separated the two germline ends. The CDR3 region has the DNA TGCAGTGTGGATAACACAGATACGCAGTATTTT. As protein: CSVDNTDTQYF.

This chain links TRBV4-2 with TRBJ2-7; the match to TRBD2 covers 14 bases. CDR1 and CDR2 from the germline V gene are LGHNA and YNFKEQ. The V and J ends lost 5 bases and 7 bases, in that order; junction bases with no gene match: 13. The CDR3 is made up of 17 amino acids. This CDR3 is CASSFSGLAGGRGEQYF. The CDR3 bases are TGTGCCAGCAGCTTTAGTGGACTAGCGGGGGGCCGAGGGGAGCAGTACTTC.

The V call is TRBV29-1, the J call TRBJ2-3; D is ambiguous. The V end lost 4 bases, the J end lost 4 bases, and 12 bases lay between the germline ends. This CDR3 has 13 amino acids. Germline V lookup: CDR1 SQVTM, CDR2 ANQGSEA. The chain's CDR3 is CSVVWESSDTQYF. The DNA of the CDR3 is TGCAGCGTTGTGTGGGAATCGTCAGATACGCAGTATTTT.